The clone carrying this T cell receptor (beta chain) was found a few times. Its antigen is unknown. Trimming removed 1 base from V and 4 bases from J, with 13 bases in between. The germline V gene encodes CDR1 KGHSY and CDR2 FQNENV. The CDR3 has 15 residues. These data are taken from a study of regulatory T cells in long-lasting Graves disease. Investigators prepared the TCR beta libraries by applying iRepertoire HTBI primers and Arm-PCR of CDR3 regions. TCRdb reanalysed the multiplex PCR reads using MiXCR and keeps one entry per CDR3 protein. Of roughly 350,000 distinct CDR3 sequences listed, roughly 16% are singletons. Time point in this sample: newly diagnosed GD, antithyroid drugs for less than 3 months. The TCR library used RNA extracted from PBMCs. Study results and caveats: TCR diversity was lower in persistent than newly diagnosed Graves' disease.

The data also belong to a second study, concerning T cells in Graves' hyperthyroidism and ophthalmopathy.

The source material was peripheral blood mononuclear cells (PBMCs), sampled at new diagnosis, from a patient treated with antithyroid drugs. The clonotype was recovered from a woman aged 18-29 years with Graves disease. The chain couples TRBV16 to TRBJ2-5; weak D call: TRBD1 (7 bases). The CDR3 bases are TGTGCCAGCAGCCAATTTCTCCAGGGGGGAGAGACCCAGTACTTC. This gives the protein CASSQFLQGGETQYF.